The 17 T cell receptor beta chains in this list originate from one sample, sequenced in a study of CD8 T cells in ankylosing spondylitis. In TCRdb, the 5' RACE reads were re-called with MiXCR into one record per CDR3 protein. The data hold 69,000 or so distinct CDR3 sequences, with over 4% observed a single time. Sequenced sample: blood, either unsorted or a sorted T cell fraction (not recorded which). Receptor source: a male donor with ankylosing spondylitis or in good health (not recorded which).

This clonotype was seen at least ten times. The chain links TRBV5-1 to TRBJ2-1; 12 bases align to TRBD2. The CDR3 has 17 residues. The germline gives CDR1 SGHRS, CDR2 YFSETQ. The junction had 8 bases not matched to a gene; V was cut back by 2 bases and J by 5 bases. CDR3 coding DNA: TGCGCCAGCAGCTTAGCTAGCGGGGGGGCCATCAACAATGAGCAGTTCTTC. Translated, it gives CASSLASGGAINNEQFF.

This clonotype was recorded at least ten times. The rearrangement joins TRBV7-2 to TRBJ1-2, with no clear D. CDR3 length: 13 amino acids. V lost 1 base, J lost 7 bases, and 10 bases lay in between. From germline, CDR1 is SGHTA and CDR2 FQGNSA. CDR3 nucleotide sequence: TGTGCCAGCAGCTTAGTGCACCCCGGTGGCTACACCTTC. Protein product: CASSLVHPGGYTF. The full variable domain, completed using reference TRBV7-2 and TRBJ1-2, is GAGVSQSPSNKVTEKGKDVELRCDPISGHTALYWYRQSLGQGLEFLIYFQGNSAPDKSGLPSDRFSAERTGGSVSTLTIQRTQQEDSAVYLCASSLVHPGGYTFGSGTRLTVV.

The table lists this clonotype with many counts. The chain joins TRBV4-2 to TRBJ2-7, with D maybe TRBD1 (5 bases). This CDR3 is built from 15 residues. Trimming cost V 0 bases and J 2 bases, with 11 bases left between them. Looked up from germline, CDR1 is LGHNA and CDR2 is YNFKEQ. The CDR3 is CASSQDRVATYEQYF. CDR3 nucleotides: TGTGCCAGCAGCCAAGACAGGGTTGCGACCTACGAGCAGTACTTC.

In this sample, this clonotype turned up many times. The chain recombines TRBV20-1 with TRBJ2-2; unclear D gene. This CDR3 is 12 amino acids long. CDR1 is DFQATT and CDR2 is SNEGSKA in the germline V gene (reference sequence). The ends were cut back, 3 bases at V and 1 base at J, with 3 bases in the middle. CDR3 residues: CSASQNTGELFF. The CDR3 nucleotides read TGCAGTGCTAGCCAGAACACCGGGGAGCTGTTTTTT.

The sample holds many counts of this clonotype. The chain is built from TRBV5-1 and TRBJ2-7, with 10 positions matching TRBD2. From germline, CDR1 is SGHRS and CDR2 YFSETQ. The CDR3 contains 15 residues. The junction had 4 bases not matched to a gene; V was cut back by 2 bases and J by 2 bases. CDR3 protein: CASSLLAGNTYEQYF. In DNA form, the CDR3 reads TGCGCCAGCAGCTTACTAGCGGGGAACACCTACGAGCAGTACTTC.

This clonotype has a count of ten or more. V and J are TRBV5-1 and TRBJ2-1; 11 bases align to TRBD2. J gave up 9 bases and V 1 base, and 9 bases lay outside the gene matches. The CDR3 consists of 16 residues. The V gene's germline CDR1 is SGHRS and CDR2 YFSETQ. The CDR3 protein is CASSLQLAGAGGEQFF. CDR3 nucleotides: TGCGCCAGCAGCTTGCAACTAGCGGGGGCCGGGGGTGAGCAGTTCTTC. Looking up the rest from reference TRBV5-1 and TRBJ2-1 gives the full variable domain: KAGVTQTPRYLIKTRGQQVTLSCSPISGHRSVSWYQQTPGQGLQFLFEYFSETQRNKGNFPGRFSGRQFSNSRSEMNVSTLELGDSALYLCASSLQLAGAGGEQFFGPGTRLTVL.

This clonotype occurred many times. CDR3 loop: CASSLVDRVETQYF. As DNA, the CDR3 is TGTGCCAGCAGTTTGGTGGACAGGGTAGAGACCCAGTACTTC. The chain joins TRBV28 to TRBJ2-5; TRBD1 matches 8 bases. Trimming removed 3 bases from V and 4 bases from J; junction bases left unmatched: 4. Germline CDR1 MDHEN, CDR2 SYDVKM. The CDR3 covers 14 residues.

This clonotype was seen repeatedly, ten times or more. The rearrangement links TRBV5-1 to TRBJ2-1; 16 bases map to TRBD2. This CDR3 region has 18 residues. V was clipped by 4 bases and J by 1 base; unmatched bases: 5. Germline CDR1 SGHRS, CDR2 YFSETQ. CDR3 loop: CASSPGLAGGASYNEQFF. In DNA form, the CDR3 reads TGCGCCAGCAGCCCGGGACTAGCGGGGGGGGCGTCCTACAATGAGCAGTTCTTC.

At least ten counts were recorded for this clonotype. V and J are TRBV3-1 and TRBJ2-1; D gene uncertain. From germline, CDR1 is LGHDT and CDR2 YNNKEL (reference sequence). CDR3 length: 12 amino acids. V lost 2 bases to trimming and J lost 7 bases, with 6 bases between them. The CDR3 is CASSQQRNEQFF. DNA of the CDR3: TGTGCCAGCAGCCAACAGAGGAATGAGCAGTTCTTC.

This clonotype was counted at least ten times. The V gene is TRBV6-2 or TRBV6-3, the J gene TRBJ2-7, with 10 bases identical to TRBD1. The J segment lost 3 bases and the V segment lost 0 bases, leaving 2 bases of the junction unmatched. The length of the CDR3 is 15 residues. The germline V gene has CDR1 MNHEY and CDR2 SVGEGT. In DNA form, the CDR3 reads TGTGCCAGCAGTTACTCCGGGACAGGGGTCTACGAGCAGTACTTC. Its translation is CASSYSGTGVYEQYF.

This clonotype showed up many times. The chain is built from TRBV6-5 and TRBJ2-2; D possibly uses TRBD1 or TRBD2 (5 bases each). Germline loops: CDR1 MNHEY, CDR2 SVGAGI. V was trimmed by 5 bases and J by 0 bases, leaving 19 bases between them. The CDR3 runs 18 residues. CDR3 sequence: CASSTTGTERSNTGELFF. The DNA for the CDR3 is TGTGCCAGCAGTACAACCGGGACCGAGCGTTCGAACACCGGGGAGCTGTTTTTT.

This clonotype was recorded many times. The V call is TRBV4-1, the J call TRBJ2-1; 9 nucleotides align to TRBD2. This CDR3 comprises 17 residues. With 0 bases clipped from V and 0 bases from J, the junction kept 3 bases outside the gene matches. The germline V gene has CDR1 MGHRA and CDR2 YSYEKL. As DNA, the CDR3 is TGCGCCAGCAGCCAAGAAATTAGCGGGAGCTCCTACAATGAGCAGTTCTTC. Translating it yields CASSQEISGSSYNEQFF.

This clonotype was observed at least ten times. The V and J genes are TRBV7-2 and TRBJ1-5; tentatively, D is TRBD1 (6 bases). The CDR3 is 19 amino acids. Germline CDR1 is SGHTA and CDR2 is FQGNSA. Between the trimmed V and J ends, which lost 4 bases and 2 bases, there was a span of 24 bases. DNA for the CDR3: TGTGCCAGCAGCTCCGCGGTAGGGGGAAGTTACGTTGGCAATCAGCCCCAGCATTTT. Its translation is CASSSAVGGSYVGNQPQHF.

This clonotype was seen repeatedly, ten times or more. This chain connects TRBV9 to TRBJ1-1; TRBD1 aligns across 7 bases. Unmatched junction bases numbered 9, after V lost 3 bases and J lost 1 base. The CDR3 is made up of 16 amino acids. The germline V gene has CDR1 SGDLS and CDR2 YYNGEE. The CDR3 loop is CASSARDRITNTEAFF. The CDR3 nucleotides read TGTGCCAGCAGCGCCCGGGACAGAATCACGAACACTGAAGCTTTCTTT.

This clonotype was counted at least ten times. V gene TRBV5-1 combines with J gene TRBJ2-2; 7 bases map to TRBD1. The CDR3 is 16 residues long. From germline, CDR1 is SGHRS and CDR2 YFSETQ. Trimming cost V 6 bases and J 8 bases; bases outside gene matches: 16. CDR3 protein: CASTSGNTGAKGELFF. CDR3 sequence (DNA): TGCGCCAGCACTTCGGGAAATACAGGGGCGAAGGGGGAGCTGTTTTTT.

The chain links TRBV14 to TRBJ1-2; weak D call: TRBD1 (5 bases). V was shortened by 0 bases and J by 5 bases, with 10 bases between the two germline ends. Germline V gene data show CDR1 as SGHDN and CDR2 as FVKESK. CDR3 length equals 14 residues. In DNA, the CDR3 is TGTGCCAGCAGCCAAGATTCGGCAGGGTATGGCTACACCTTC. It is translated as CASSQDSAGYGYTF.

CDR3 sequence: CASSEDGTYGYTF. The DNA of the CDR3 is TGTGCCAGCAGCGAAGACGGAACCTATGGCTACACCTTC. V is TRBV7-2 and J is TRBJ1-2; no definite D call. CDR3 size: 13 residues. V lost 5 bases and J 4 bases, leaving 11 bases between the germline ends. Germline CDR1 is SGHTA and CDR2 is FQGNSA.